The present T cell receptor beta chain was sequenced within a study of STAT5B mutations in CD4+ large granular lymphocyte leukemia. Whole-study context: Among healthy donors, a particular HLA allele went with more CDR3 'QG' motifs. Study findings and constraints: Compared with healthy controls (2/35), patient top clones favored TRBV06 (8/27). No patients shared main leukemic clonotypes, though roughly 27% appeared at low frequency elsewhere.

Comment on this clone: The antigen is undetermined.

Per germline, CDR1 SGHNT and CDR2 YYREEE (reference sequence). Trimming took 0 bases from V and 12 from J, leaving 22 bases between them. The CDR3 is made up of 16 amino acids. Libraries were prepared by immunoSEQ multiplex PCR; TCRdb keeps only in-frame clonotypes and omits some of them. The repertoire includes about 40,000 clones, roughly 79% of them detected once, and 3.5% to 4% sits in the top ten. Control samples were healthy donors' buffy coats. V usage is TRBV5-4 and J usage is TRBJ2-1; D is possibly TRBD1 (6 bases). This TCR was recovered from a human donor in good health. Sequencing input: CD4+ T cells from blood buffy coats. CDR3 nucleotide sequence: TGTGCCAGCAGCTTGGCAGGGGCGGCCGGGACCGGAGGGCAGTTCTTC. Residues: CASSLAGAAGTGGQFF.